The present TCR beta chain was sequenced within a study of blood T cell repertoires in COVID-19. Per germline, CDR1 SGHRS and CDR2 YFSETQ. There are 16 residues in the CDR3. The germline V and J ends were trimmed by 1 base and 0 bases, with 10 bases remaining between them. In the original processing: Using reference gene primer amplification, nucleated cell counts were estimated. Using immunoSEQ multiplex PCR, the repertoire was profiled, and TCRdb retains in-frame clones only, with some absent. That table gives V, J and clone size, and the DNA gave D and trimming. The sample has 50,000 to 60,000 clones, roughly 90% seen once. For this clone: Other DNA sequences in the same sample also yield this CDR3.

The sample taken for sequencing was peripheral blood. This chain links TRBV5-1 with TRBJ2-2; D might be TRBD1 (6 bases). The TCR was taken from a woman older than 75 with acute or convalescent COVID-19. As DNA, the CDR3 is TGCGCCAGCAGCTTGAGGACAGCCTCGAACACCGGGGAGCTGTTTTTT. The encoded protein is CASSLRTASNTGELFF.